The rows below give T cell receptor beta chains drawn from one sample of a study of blood T cell repertoires in COVID-19. The table came from immunoSEQ multiplex PCR; TCRdb's copy has only in-frame clones and leaves some out. The data contain around 180,000 clones, 88% of them seen just once; the ten biggest clones take up about 4.2%. Sequenced sample: peripheral blood. The receptors shown here come from a human donor in a cohort sampled during active COVID-19. The CDR3 runs from the conserved cysteine through the conserved F or W. The D gene is left open where the match is weak. Size tells how often a clone was seen (once, few, many) or the class of an expanded clone, and some rows leave it out.

clone_size: .; cdr3_length: 12; d_call: .; v_call: TRBV7-2; j_call: TRBJ2-7; cdr3_nt: TGTGCCAGCAGCTCTAGCTCCTACGAGCAGTACTTC; cdr3_aa: CASSSSSYEQYF
clone_size: .; cdr3_length: 18; d_call: .; v_call: TRBV4-2; j_call: TRBJ1-4; cdr3_nt: TGTGCCAGCAGCCAAGATCCGAGACAGGACCTTGGTAATGAAAAACTGTTTTTT; cdr3_aa: CASSQDPRQDLGNEKLFF
clone_size: .; cdr3_length: 15; d_call: TRBD2; v_call: TRBV6-6; j_call: TRBJ2-7; cdr3_nt: TGTGCCAGCAGTTACGAAAGATTGGCCGGGGGGGAGCAGTACTTC; cdr3_aa: CASSYERLAGGEQYF
clone_size: .; cdr3_length: 18; d_call: .; v_call: TRBV5-1; j_call: TRBJ1-4; cdr3_nt: TGCGCCAGCAGCTTGAGGCCCCTCGCGGGGGTGGCTAATGAAAAACTGTTTTTT; cdr3_aa: CASSLRPLAGVANEKLFF
clone_size: .; cdr3_length: 13; d_call: TRBD2; v_call: TRBV6-5; j_call: TRBJ2-7; cdr3_nt: TGTGCCAGCCTTAGCGGGAGTTCCTACGAGCAGTACTTC; cdr3_aa: CASLSGSSYEQYF
clone_size: .; cdr3_length: 14; d_call: TRBD1; v_call: TRBV5-1; j_call: TRBJ2-7; cdr3_nt: TGCGCCAGCAGCTTGGCTCAGGGGGCCTACGAGCAGTACTTC; cdr3_aa: CASSLAQGAYEQYF
clone_size: .; cdr3_length: 15; d_call: .; v_call: TRBV6-5; j_call: TRBJ1-6; cdr3_nt: TGTGCCAGCAGGGGGGCCGGGGTGCCAAATTCACCCCTCCACTTT; cdr3_aa: CASRGAGVPNSPLHF
clone_size: .; cdr3_length: 15; d_call: .; v_call: TRBV5-1; j_call: TRBJ2-1; cdr3_nt: TGCGCCAGCAGCTTGGACGGGGGCTCCTACAATGAGCAGTTCTTC; cdr3_aa: CASSLDGGSYNEQFF
clone_size: .; cdr3_length: 14; d_call: .; v_call: TRBV11-2; j_call: TRBJ2-2; cdr3_nt: TGTGCCAGCAGCTTAGTCGCGGTGGCCGGGGAGCTGTTTTTT; cdr3_aa: CASSLVAVAGELFF
clone_size: once; cdr3_length: 15; d_call: .; v_call: TRBV9; j_call: TRBJ2-5; cdr3_nt: TGTGCCAGCAGCTACTCCGGGGGGCGCCAAGAGACCCAGTACTTC; cdr3_aa: CASSYSGGRQETQYF
clone_size: .; cdr3_length: 13; d_call: .; v_call: TRBV19; j_call: TRBJ1-1; cdr3_nt: TGTGCCAGTAGTATACCAGGGCGTCCTGAAGCTTTCTTT; cdr3_aa: CASSIPGRPEAFF
clone_size: .; cdr3_length: 16; d_call: TRBD1; v_call: TRBV6-2/TRBV6-3; j_call: TRBJ1-6; cdr3_nt: TGTGCCAGCAGTCCGAGGGGACAGGGCTTAAGTTCACCCCTCCACTTT; cdr3_aa: CASSPRGQGLSSPLHF
clone_size: .; cdr3_length: 16; d_call: TRBD1; v_call: TRBV2; j_call: TRBJ1-4; cdr3_nt: TGTGCCAGCAGTTTAAAGGGGGCGCCGTACGTATACAAACTGTTTTTT; cdr3_aa: CASSLKGAPYVYKLFF
clone_size: once; cdr3_length: 18; d_call: TRBD2; v_call: TRBV7-9; j_call: TRBJ2-7; cdr3_nt: TGTGCCAGCAGCCCTAGGGGACCCGGGACTAGCGGACCCTACGAGCAGTACTTC; cdr3_aa: CASSPRGPGTSGPYEQYF
clone_size: .; cdr3_length: 13; d_call: .; v_call: TRBV4-3; j_call: TRBJ1-5; cdr3_nt: TGCGCCAGCAGCCAAGGGCGGAAAGAGCCCCAGCATTTT; cdr3_aa: CASSQGRKEPQHF
clone_size: .; cdr3_length: 14; d_call: TRBD1; v_call: TRBV4-2; j_call: TRBJ1-2; cdr3_nt: TGTGCCAGCAGCCAGACGGGACAGAACTATGGCTACACCTTC; cdr3_aa: CASSQTGQNYGYTF
clone_size: .; cdr3_length: 15; d_call: .; v_call: TRBV7-9; j_call: TRBJ1-5; cdr3_nt: TGTGCCAGCAGCCCGAAGGGGGGGATAGATCAGCCCCAGCATTTT; cdr3_aa: CASSPKGGIDQPQHF
clone_size: .; cdr3_length: 16; d_call: .; v_call: TRBV5-6; j_call: TRBJ1-1; cdr3_nt: TGTGCCAGCAGCTTGGCAGGGCCCCTCTATGGCACTGAAGCTTTCTTT; cdr3_aa: CASSLAGPLYGTEAFF
clone_size: .; cdr3_length: 14; d_call: .; v_call: TRBV6-5; j_call: TRBJ1-1; cdr3_nt: TGTGCCAGCAGGGGGGAGGGAATGAACACTGAAGCTTTCTTT; cdr3_aa: CASRGEGMNTEAFF
clone_size: few; cdr3_length: 13; d_call: .; v_call: TRBV5-6; j_call: TRBJ1-1; cdr3_nt: TGTGCCAGCAGCCCGGACAGCTACACTGAAGCTTTCTTT; cdr3_aa: CASSPDSYTEAFF
clone_size: .; cdr3_length: 15; d_call: TRBD1; v_call: TRBV2; j_call: TRBJ1-5; cdr3_nt: TGTGCCAGCAGTGTAAACAGGGGGCCCAATCAGCCCCAGCATTTT; cdr3_aa: CASSVNRGPNQPQHF
clone_size: .; cdr3_length: 14; d_call: TRBD2; v_call: TRBV7-2; j_call: TRBJ2-2; cdr3_nt: TGTGCCAGCAGCCTCGGGCGGGGGATCGGGGAGCTGTTTTTT; cdr3_aa: CASSLGRGIGELFF
clone_size: .; cdr3_length: 17; d_call: TRBD2; v_call: TRBV11-3; j_call: TRBJ2-5; cdr3_nt: TGTGCCAGCAGCTTAGGGGTAGCGGGGGGACCCACAGGGGCCCAGTACTTC; cdr3_aa: CASSLGVAGGPTGAQYF
clone_size: .; cdr3_length: 16; d_call: .; v_call: TRBV10-2; j_call: TRBJ2-3; cdr3_nt: TGCGCCAGCAGCGCCGTATTCCTGACAGGCACAGATACGCAGTATTTT; cdr3_aa: CASSAVFLTGTDTQYF
clone_size: .; cdr3_length: 16; d_call: TRBD1; v_call: TRBV9; j_call: TRBJ2-1; cdr3_nt: TGTGCCAGCAGCCTACGAGGCGAACAGGGGGCGGATGAGCAGTTCTTC; cdr3_aa: CASSLRGEQGADEQFF
clone_size: .; cdr3_length: 15; d_call: .; v_call: TRBV10-3; j_call: TRBJ1-2; cdr3_nt: TGTGCCATCAGTTACCTCGACGGACAAAATTATGGCTACACCTTC; cdr3_aa: CAISYLDGQNYGYTF
clone_size: .; cdr3_length: 13; d_call: TRBD1; v_call: TRBV15; j_call: TRBJ2-1; cdr3_nt: TGTGCCACCAGCAGGGGGACAGAGAATGAGCAGTTCTTC; cdr3_aa: CATSRGTENEQFF
clone_size: .; cdr3_length: 15; d_call: .; v_call: TRBV5-1; j_call: TRBJ2-7; cdr3_nt: TGCGCCAGCAGCTCGCAGCAAGGACTCCTCTACGAGCAGTACTTC; cdr3_aa: CASSSQQGLLYEQYF
clone_size: .; cdr3_length: 13; d_call: .; v_call: TRBV30; j_call: TRBJ1-5; cdr3_nt: TGTGCCCAGAGTTGGGGAGGGAATCAGCCCCAGCATTTT; cdr3_aa: CAQSWGGNQPQHF
clone_size: .; cdr3_length: 12; d_call: TRBD1; v_call: TRBV30; j_call: TRBJ2-7; cdr3_nt: TGTGCCTTGACGACAGGGGACTACGAGCAGTACTTC; cdr3_aa: CALTTGDYEQYF
clone_size: .; cdr3_length: 15; d_call: .; v_call: TRBV5-1; j_call: TRBJ1-6; cdr3_nt: TGCGCCAGCCAGACAGGCGACACCTATAATTCACCCCTCCACTTT; cdr3_aa: CASQTGDTYNSPLHF
clone_size: .; cdr3_length: 15; d_call: .; v_call: TRBV5-6; j_call: TRBJ1-1; cdr3_nt: TGTGCCAGCAGCTTGCGGGGGATCGGTGGCACTGAAGCTTTCTTT; cdr3_aa: CASSLRGIGGTEAFF
clone_size: .; cdr3_length: 15; d_call: .; v_call: TRBV5-1; j_call: TRBJ2-3; cdr3_nt: TGCGCCAGCAGCTTGGGCGGCAGAGACACAGATACGCAGTATTTT; cdr3_aa: CASSLGGRDTDTQYF
clone_size: .; cdr3_length: 15; d_call: TRBD1; v_call: TRBV30; j_call: TRBJ2-2; cdr3_nt: TGTGCCTGGAGTGTACAAGGGGGCCGGACCGGGGAGCTGTTTTTT; cdr3_aa: CAWSVQGGRTGELFF
clone_size: .; cdr3_length: 14; d_call: .; v_call: TRBV7-9; j_call: TRBJ1-1; cdr3_nt: TGTGCCAGCAGCTTAACGTTGTCCAGCACTGAAGCTTTCTTT; cdr3_aa: CASSLTLSSTEAFF
clone_size: .; cdr3_length: 13; d_call: TRBD1; v_call: TRBV5-1; j_call: TRBJ1-1; cdr3_nt: TGCGCCAGCAGCTTGGGAAGGGACAGTGAAGCTTTCTTT; cdr3_aa: CASSLGRDSEAFF
clone_size: .; cdr3_length: 16; d_call: TRBD2; v_call: TRBV24-1; j_call: TRBJ2-1; cdr3_nt: TGTGCCACCAGTGATGCTAGCGGGGGGGCTGTCAATGAGCAGTTCTTC; cdr3_aa: CATSDASGGAVNEQFF
clone_size: .; cdr3_length: 16; d_call: .; v_call: TRBV4-3; j_call: TRBJ2-3; cdr3_nt: TGCGCCAGCAGCCAAGATTCTACGGGTAGGAAAGATACGCAGTATTTT; cdr3_aa: CASSQDSTGRKDTQYF
clone_size: .; cdr3_length: 13; d_call: .; v_call: TRBV7-9; j_call: TRBJ2-5; cdr3_nt: TGTGCCAGCAGCTTAGCAGGGGTAGAGACCCAGTACTTC; cdr3_aa: CASSLAGVETQYF
clone_size: .; cdr3_length: 14; d_call: TRBD1; v_call: TRBV9; j_call: TRBJ2-2; cdr3_nt: TGTGCCAGCAGCCTAGAACAGGGGACCGGGGAGCTGTTTTTT; cdr3_aa: CASSLEQGTGELFF
clone_size: .; cdr3_length: 16; d_call: .; v_call: TRBV6-2/TRBV6-3; j_call: TRBJ1-5; cdr3_nt: TGTGCCAGCAGTTACTCGGGGCTCCCCCGGGGGCAGCCCCAGCATTTT; cdr3_aa: CASSYSGLPRGQPQHF
clone_size: .; cdr3_length: 12; d_call: .; v_call: TRBV7-8; j_call: TRBJ1-1; cdr3_nt: TGTGCCAGCAGCCCCGAGAGGGCTGAAGCTTTCTTT; cdr3_aa: CASSPERAEAFF
clone_size: .; cdr3_length: 15; d_call: TRBD2; v_call: TRBV6-2/TRBV6-3; j_call: TRBJ2-5; cdr3_nt: TGTGCCAGCAGTGCACTAGCGGGGGTCGGTGAGACCCAGTACTTC; cdr3_aa: CASSALAGVGETQYF
clone_size: .; cdr3_length: 15; d_call: .; v_call: TRBV11-2; j_call: TRBJ1-2; cdr3_nt: TGTGCCAGCAGCTTAGAGGCAGGGGCTAACTATGGCTACACCTTC; cdr3_aa: CASSLEAGANYGYTF
clone_size: .; cdr3_length: 15; d_call: .; v_call: TRBV24-1; j_call: TRBJ2-2; cdr3_nt: TGTGCCACCAGTGACCCGACAGCTAACACCGGGGAGCTGTTTTTT; cdr3_aa: CATSDPTANTGELFF